Below, 20 T cell receptor beta chains from the same sample are listed, as sequenced in a study of PD-L1 blockade in urothelial cancer. Clones were sequenced by immunoSEQ multiplex PCR, and TCRdb holds only the in-frame ones, with some missing. Among approximately 100,000 clones listed, over 75% were seen once. Sample: PBMCs, taken around atezolizumab (anti-PD-L1) treatment. The origin of the receptors is a man in his fifties or sixties with urothelial cancer.

V and J are TRBV6-1 and TRBJ2-7; 10 bases are shared with TRBD2. The ends lost 6 bases at V and 2 bases at J; junction bases unmatched: 1. This CDR3 is built from 13 residues. CDR1 is MNHNS, CDR2 SASEGT, per germline. The chain's CDR3 is CASRGLAAYEQYF. The CDR3 DNA is TGTGCCAGCAGAGGACTAGCGGCCTACGAGCAGTACTTC.

This chain joins TRBV7-9 and TRBJ2-5; possible D gene TRBD2, 5 bases. The ends were cut back, 2 bases at V and 5 bases at J, with 9 bases in the middle. Germline V gene sequence: CDR1 SEHNR, CDR2 FQNEAQ (reference sequence). There are 13 residues in the CDR3. In DNA, the CDR3 is TGTGCCAGCAGCTTAAAACGAGGGGAGACCCAGTACTTC. Protein: CASSLKRGETQYF. The whole variable domain, remainder taken from reference TRBV7-9 and TRBJ2-5, is DTGVSQNPRHKITKRGQNVTFRCDPISEHNRLYWYRQTLGQGPEFLTYFQNEAQLEKSRLLSDRFSAERPKGSFSTLEIQRTEQGDSAMYLCASSLKRGETQYFGPGTRLLVL.

The chain joins TRBV19 to TRBJ1-2; the D gene is possibly TRBD1 (6 bases). Trimming took off 3 bases at V and 13 bases at J, with 15 bases between the two ends. Germline CDR1 LNHDA, CDR2 SQIVND (reference sequence). The CDR3 has 12 amino acids. CDR3 protein: CASSMIQGPFTF. CDR3 in DNA: TGTGCCAGTAGTATGATTCAGGGGCCGTTCACCTTC.

The chain joins TRBV18 to TRBJ2-2; 8 positions match TRBD1. V shed 2 bases and J 1 base; nucleotides not matched to a gene: 3. Germline CDR1 reads KGHSH; CDR2 reads LQKENI. The CDR3 is 16 residues long. The CDR3 nucleotides read TGTGCCAGCTCACCATCCGGGACAGGGAACACCGGGGAGCTGTTTTTT. Protein product: CASSPSGTGNTGELFF.

The gene calls are TRBV7-3 and TRBJ2-1, with 8 bases fitting TRBD2. The J segment lost 7 bases and the V segment lost 5 bases, leaving 10 bases of the junction unmatched. Germline V gene lookup returns CDR1 SGHTA and CDR2 FQGTGA. The CDR3 consists of 15 residues. The chain's CDR3 is CASSPQAGDGNEQFF. CDR3 sequence (DNA): TGTGCCAGCAGCCCCCAAGCGGGAGATGGGAATGAGCAGTTCTTC.

The genes are TRBV6-6 and TRBJ2-1; D might be TRBD1 (5 bases). The CDR3 loop spans 14 amino acids. Trimming pared 5 bases from V and 1 base from J, leaving 9 bases between. The germline V gene has CDR1 MNHNY and CDR2 SVGAGI (reference sequence). CDR3 loop: CASSRPGSYNEQFF. The CDR3 DNA reads TGTGCCAGCAGTCGCCCAGGGTCCTACAATGAGCAGTTCTTC.

The chain has TRBV7-6 and TRBJ2-1; the D gene is possibly TRBD2 (6 bases). From germline, CDR1 is SGHVS and CDR2 FNYEAQ. Trimming removed 5 bases from V and 2 bases from J, with 16 bases in between. This CDR3 is 16 amino acids long. The CDR3 loop reads CASSLTWGRTYNEQFF. The CDR3 region has the DNA TGTGCCAGCAGCCTCACCTGGGGGAGGACCTACAATGAGCAGTTCTTC.

This clone was seen once. The CDR3 DNA follows: TGTGCCAGTAGTATCGACAGGGGCAATTTTCGGGACGAGCAGTACTTC. It specifies CASSIDRGNFRDEQYF. The chain uses TRBV19 and TRBJ2-7, with TRBD1 matching over 8 bases. V gave up 3 bases and J gave up 5 bases; unmatched junction bases: 12. Germline values: CDR1 LNHDA, CDR2 SQIVND (reference sequence). The CDR3 spans 16 residues.

The CDR3 loop reads CASSLGTGVGQPQHF. The DNA of the CDR3 is TGTGCCAGCAGCTTAGGGACAGGGGTTGGTCAGCCCCAGCATTTT. This chain connects TRBV7-9 to TRBJ1-5; TRBD1 agrees at 9 bases. After removal of 1 base from V and 6 bases from J, the junction contained 4 bases not matched to a gene. The length of the CDR3 is 15 residues. Germline lookup yields CDR1 SEHNR and CDR2 FQNEAQ (reference sequence).

The CDR3 sequence is CASIPVKGTAYEQYF. CDR3 bases: TGTGCCAGCATCCCCGTCAAAGGGACAGCCTACGAGCAGTACTTC. The rearrangement links TRBV6-1 to TRBJ2-7; 7 bases map to TRBD1. Germline V gives CDR1 MNHNS, CDR2 SASEGT. The CDR3 length is 15 residues. V was pared by 7 bases and J by 2 bases, with 11 bases of the junction left unmatched.

The chain recombines TRBV9 with TRBJ2-7; TRBD2 aligns across 7 bases. This CDR3 is 14 amino acids long. The junction had 3 bases not matched to a gene; V was cut back by 0 bases and J by 3 bases. CDR1 is SGDLS and CDR2 is YYNGEE in the germline V gene. DNA for the CDR3: TGTGCCAGCAGCGTAGACGGCGGGAGCTACGAGCAGTACTTC. Translated: CASSVDGGSYEQYF.

This chain connects TRBV2 to TRBJ2-5; TRBD2 matches at 7 bases. Germline CDR1 and CDR2: SNHLY and FYNNEI. V gave up 5 bases and J gave up 5 bases; unmatched junction bases: 14. The CDR3 contains 16 residues. The CDR3 sequence: CASSKDSGLLTETQYF. Here the CDR3 DNA reads TGTGCCAGCAGTAAGGATTCGGGACTACTTACCGAGACCCAGTACTTC.

The chain is built from TRBV6-6 and TRBJ1-4; the match to TRBD1 covers 7 bases. The CDR3 spans 14 residues. From germline, CDR1 is MNHNY and CDR2 SVGAGI (reference sequence). V lost 2 bases, J lost 13 bases, and 10 bases stayed unmatched. The chain's CDR3 is CASSYLSTPGGLFF. DNA for the CDR3: TGTGCCAGCAGTTACCTTTCGACGCCAGGGGGACTGTTTTTT.

The chain carries TRBV7-9 and TRBJ2-7; possibly TRBD1 for D (8 bases). The CDR3 length is 13 residues. The V end was cut by 8 bases, the J end by 0 bases, with 11 bases between. In germline, CDR1 is SEHNR, CDR2 FQNEAQ (reference sequence). The DNA of the CDR3 is TGTGCCAGCCACAGGGGGGGCTCCTACGAGCAGTACTTC. Amino acid sequence: CASHRGGSYEQYF.

The table lists this clone with a few counts. J is TRBJ1-3 and V is TRBV2; D is uncertain. This CDR3 spans 17 amino acids. Trimming removed 7 bases from V and 0 bases from J, with 19 bases in between. Germline assignment: CDR1 SNHLY and CDR2 FYNNEI. Here the CDR3 reads CASTVELRARSGNTIYF. Here the CDR3 DNA reads TGTGCCAGCACCGTAGAATTGAGGGCCCGCTCTGGAAACACCATATATTTT.

The J gene is TRBJ2-1, the V gene TRBV4-1; TRBD1 matches 7 bases. The length of the CDR3 is 16 residues. The V gene's germline CDR1 is MGHRA and CDR2 YSYEKL. V was clipped by 3 bases and J by 7 bases; unmatched bases: 12. CDR3 sequence: CASSHDDFDRANEQFF. DNA of the CDR3: TGCGCCAGCAGCCACGACGACTTTGACAGGGCTAATGAGCAGTTCTTC.

V and J are TRBV4-2 and TRBJ1-2; D is ambiguous. V was cut by 0 bases and J by 4 bases, with 12 bases left in between. Germline V gene data show CDR1 as LGHNA and CDR2 as YNFKEQ. The CDR3 sequence is 15 residues long. The CDR3 loop is CASSQEAIGVYGYTF. CDR3 bases: TGTGCCAGCAGCCAAGAGGCTATCGGGGTCTATGGCTACACCTTC.

The chain couples TRBV30 to TRBJ2-2, with TRBD2 matching over 12 bases. CDR3 length: 15 amino acids. The trim removed 0 bases at V and 5 bases at J, leaving 1 base unmatched. Per the germline V gene, CDR1 is GTSNPN and CDR2 is SVGIG (reference sequence). The CDR3 spells CAWSVGTSGTGELFF. In nucleotides, the CDR3 is TGTGCCTGGAGTGTCGGGACTAGCGGGACCGGGGAGCTGTTTTTT.

This rearrangement joins TRBV10-3 to TRBJ1-1; no firm D call. V was clipped by 3 bases and J by 0 bases, with 11 bases between them. CDR1 and CDR2 from the germline V gene are ENHRY and SYGVKD. The CDR3 runs to 15 residues. The CDR3, as DNA: TGTGCCATCAGTGAATGGGCGGGAGTGAACACTGAAGCTTTCTTT. The encoded protein is CAISEWAGVNTEAFF.

V usage is TRBV5-4 and J usage is TRBJ1-2; tentative D call: TRBD1 (6 bases). The germline V gene has CDR1 SGHNT and CDR2 YYREEE (reference sequence). The CDR3 has 15 residues. V lost 3 bases and J 4 bases, leaving 16 bases between the germline ends. The CDR3 protein is CASSSNRVDLYGYTF. The CDR3 DNA reads as TGTGCCAGCAGCTCTAACAGGGTGGACCTCTATGGCTACACCTTC.